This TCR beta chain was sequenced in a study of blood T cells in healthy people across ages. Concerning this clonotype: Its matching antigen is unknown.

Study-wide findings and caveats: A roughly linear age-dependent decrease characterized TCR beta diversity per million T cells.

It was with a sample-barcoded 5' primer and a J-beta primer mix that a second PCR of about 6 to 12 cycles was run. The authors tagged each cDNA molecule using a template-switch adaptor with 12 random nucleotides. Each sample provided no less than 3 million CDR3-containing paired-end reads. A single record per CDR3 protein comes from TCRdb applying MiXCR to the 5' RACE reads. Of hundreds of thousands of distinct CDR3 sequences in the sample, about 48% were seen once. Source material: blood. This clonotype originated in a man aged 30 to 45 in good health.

CDR3 coding DNA: TGCGCCAGCAGCCAAGATCGGGAGTATGGCTACACCTTC. Translating it yields CASSQDREYGYTF. The genes are TRBV4-3 and TRBJ1-2; D not certain. The length of the CDR3 is 13 residues. V lost 0 bases, J lost 5 bases, and 7 bases lay in between. Looked up from germline, CDR1 is LGHNA and CDR2 is YSLEER.